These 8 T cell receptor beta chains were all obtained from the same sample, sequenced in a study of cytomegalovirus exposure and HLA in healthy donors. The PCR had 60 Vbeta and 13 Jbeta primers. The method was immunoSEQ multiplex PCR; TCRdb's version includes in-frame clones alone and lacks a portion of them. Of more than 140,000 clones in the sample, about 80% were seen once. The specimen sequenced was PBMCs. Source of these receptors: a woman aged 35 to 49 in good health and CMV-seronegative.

The CDR3 is CSVESGQSYGYTF. Here the CDR3 DNA reads TGCAGCGTTGAGAGTGGGCAGAGCTATGGCTACACCTTC. The chain is built from TRBV29-1 and TRBJ1-2; D is unresolved. V shed 3 bases and J shed 4 bases, with 12 bases lying between them. Germline V gene lookup returns CDR1 SQVTM and CDR2 ANQGSEA. The CDR3 length is 13 residues.

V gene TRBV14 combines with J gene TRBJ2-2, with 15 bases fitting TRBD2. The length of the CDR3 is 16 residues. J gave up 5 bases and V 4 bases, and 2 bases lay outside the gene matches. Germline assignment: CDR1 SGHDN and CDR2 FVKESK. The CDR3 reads CASSPGLAGGTGELFF. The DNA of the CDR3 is TGTGCCAGCAGCCCCGGACTAGCGGGAGGGACCGGGGAGCTGTTTTTT. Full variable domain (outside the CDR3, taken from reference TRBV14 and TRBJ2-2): EAGVTQFPSHSVIEKGQTVTLRCDPISGHDNLYWYRRVMGKEIKFLLHFVKESKQDESGMPNNRFLAERTGGTYSTLKVQPAELEDSGVYFCASSPGLAGGTGELFFGEGSRLTVL.

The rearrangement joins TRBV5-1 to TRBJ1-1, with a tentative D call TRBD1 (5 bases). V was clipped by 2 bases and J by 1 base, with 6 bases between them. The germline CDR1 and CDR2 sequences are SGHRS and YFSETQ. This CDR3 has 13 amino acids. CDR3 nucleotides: TGCGCCAGCAGCTTTCAGGGGAACACTGAAGCTTTCTTT. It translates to CASSFQGNTEAFF.

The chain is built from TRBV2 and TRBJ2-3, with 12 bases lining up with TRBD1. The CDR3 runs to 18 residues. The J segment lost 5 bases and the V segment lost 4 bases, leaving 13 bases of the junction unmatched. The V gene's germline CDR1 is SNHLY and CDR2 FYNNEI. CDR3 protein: CASSGGLRDRGPQDTQYF. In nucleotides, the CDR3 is TGTGCCAGCAGTGGAGGTTTAAGGGACAGGGGGCCCCAAGATACGCAGTATTTT.

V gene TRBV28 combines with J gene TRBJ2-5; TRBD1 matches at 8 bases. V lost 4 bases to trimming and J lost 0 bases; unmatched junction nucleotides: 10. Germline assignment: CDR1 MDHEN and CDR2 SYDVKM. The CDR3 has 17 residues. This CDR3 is CASSSGQGWGHQETQYF. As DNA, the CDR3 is TGTGCCAGCAGTTCAGGACAGGGTTGGGGTCACCAAGAGACCCAGTACTTC. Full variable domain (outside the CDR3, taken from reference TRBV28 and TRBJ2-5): DVKVTQSSRYLVKRTGEKVFLECVQDMDHENMFWYRQDPGLGLRLIYFSYDVKMKEKGDIPEGYSVSREKKERFSLILESASTNQTSMYLCASSSGQGWGHQETQYFGPGTRLLVL.

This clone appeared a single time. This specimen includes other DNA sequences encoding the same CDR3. DNA for the CDR3: TGTGCCAGCAGCGCTAGGACTAGCGGGAGTTTAAGGTTCACCGGGGAGCTGTTTTTT. This encodes CASSARTSGSLRFTGELFF. This chain connects TRBV7-9 to TRBJ2-2, with 13 positions matching TRBD2. Germline V gene sequence: CDR1 SEHNR, CDR2 FQNEAQ (reference sequence). With 5 bases clipped from V and 4 bases from J, the junction kept 13 bases outside the gene matches. The CDR3 runs to 19 residues.

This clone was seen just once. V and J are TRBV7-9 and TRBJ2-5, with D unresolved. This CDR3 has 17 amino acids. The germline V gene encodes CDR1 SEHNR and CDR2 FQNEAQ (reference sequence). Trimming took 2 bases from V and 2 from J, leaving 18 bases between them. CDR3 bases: TGTGCCAGCAGCTTATTATTTGGTTATAGCCAACAAGAGACCCAGTACTTC. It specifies CASSLLFGYSQQETQYF.

This CDR3 is CASSAPGSASSYNEQFF. The CDR3 DNA reads as TGTGCCAGCAGCGCCCCAGGTAGCGCGAGCTCCTACAATGAGCAGTTCTTC. This chain joins TRBV9 and TRBJ2-1; a weak D match, TRBD2 (5 bases). Germline-derived CDR1 and CDR2 are SGDLS and YYNGEE. The CDR3 totals 17 residues. V shed 3 bases and J shed 0 bases, with 16 bases lying between them.